One T cell receptor beta chain is described in this entry. These data originate in a study of blood T cell repertoires in COVID-19. Study information: PBMCs, B-cell-depleted T cells, or T cells provided the cDNA or gDNA that made up the material.

Per the original data handling: Reference gene primer amplification in the assay estimated nucleated cell counts. Profiling relied on immunoSEQ multiplex PCR, and the TCRdb table lists in-frame clones only, not all of them. Clonal size and the V and J genes are those of that table, whereas D and trimming came from the DNA. The sample lists approximately 70,000 clones, around nine tenths occurring once. Patients of the Seattle cohort, enrolled during active infection, were followed longitudinally. The CDR3 totals 14 residues. V was trimmed by 7 bases and J by 0 bases, leaving 15 bases between them. Per the germline V gene, CDR1 is SQVTM and CDR2 is ANQGSEA.

The TCR originated in a woman between 45 and 65 years old with COVID-19, enrolled during active disease. The chain combines TRBV29-1 with TRBJ1-1; D is perhaps TRBD1 (5 bases). The sample was peripheral blood. CDR3 bases: TGCAGCGCCGAAGACAGTCATCTGAACACTGAAGCTTTCTTT. This translates into CSAEDSHLNTEAFF.